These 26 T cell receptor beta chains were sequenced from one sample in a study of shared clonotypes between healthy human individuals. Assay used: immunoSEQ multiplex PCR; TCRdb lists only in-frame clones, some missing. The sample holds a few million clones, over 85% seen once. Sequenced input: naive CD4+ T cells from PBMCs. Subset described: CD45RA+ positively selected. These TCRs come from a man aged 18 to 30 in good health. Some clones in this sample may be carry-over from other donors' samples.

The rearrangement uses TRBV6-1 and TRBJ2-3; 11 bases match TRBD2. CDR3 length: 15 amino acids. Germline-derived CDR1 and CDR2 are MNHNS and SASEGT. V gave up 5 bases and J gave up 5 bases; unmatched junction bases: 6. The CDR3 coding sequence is TGTGCCAGCAGTCATACTAGCGGGAGTCTAGATACGCAGTATTTT. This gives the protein CASSHTSGSLDTQYF.

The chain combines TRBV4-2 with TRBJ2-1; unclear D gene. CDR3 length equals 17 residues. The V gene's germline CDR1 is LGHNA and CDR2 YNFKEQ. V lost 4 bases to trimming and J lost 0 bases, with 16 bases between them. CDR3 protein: CASSPRLASSSYNEQFF. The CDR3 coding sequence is TGTGCCAGCAGCCCCCGGCTGGCGTCGAGCTCCTACAATGAGCAGTTCTTC.

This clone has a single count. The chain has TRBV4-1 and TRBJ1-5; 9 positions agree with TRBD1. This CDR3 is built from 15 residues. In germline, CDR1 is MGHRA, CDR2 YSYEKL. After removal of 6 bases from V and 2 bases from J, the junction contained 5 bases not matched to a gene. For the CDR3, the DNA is TGCGCCAGCAGATATGACAGGGGGGGCAATCAGCCCCAGCATTTT. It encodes CASRYDRGGNQPQHF.

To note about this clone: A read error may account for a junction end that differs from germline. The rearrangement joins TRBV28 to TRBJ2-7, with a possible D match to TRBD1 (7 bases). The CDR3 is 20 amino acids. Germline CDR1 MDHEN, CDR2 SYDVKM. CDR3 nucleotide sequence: TGTGCCAGCAGTTTACGGAGACAGGGCGGATGGAGCGGGCCCTCCCACGAGCAGTACTTC. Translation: CASSLRRQGGWSGPSHEQYF.

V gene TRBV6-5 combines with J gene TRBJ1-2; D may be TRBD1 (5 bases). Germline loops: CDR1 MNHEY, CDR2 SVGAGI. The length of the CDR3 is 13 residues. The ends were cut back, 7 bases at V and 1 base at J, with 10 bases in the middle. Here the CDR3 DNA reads TGTGCCAGCACCTCCAGGGATAACTATGGCTACACCTTC. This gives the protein CASTSRDNYGYTF.

CDR3 sequence (DNA): TGTGCCAGCAGCTTAGGACACACTAGCACAGATACGCAGTATTTT. This sequence encodes CASSLGHTSTDTQYF. This rearrangement joins TRBV11-2 to TRBJ2-3; D is undetermined. The germline gives CDR1 SGHAT, CDR2 FQNNGV. V lost 1 base and J 0 bases, leaving 8 bases between the germline ends. The CDR3 contains 15 residues.

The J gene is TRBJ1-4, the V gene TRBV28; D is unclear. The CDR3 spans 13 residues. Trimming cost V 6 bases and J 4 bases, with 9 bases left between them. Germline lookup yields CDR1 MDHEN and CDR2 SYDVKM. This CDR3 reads CASRKSYNEKLFF. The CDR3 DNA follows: TGTGCCAGCAGGAAGTCTTATAATGAAAAACTGTTTTTT.

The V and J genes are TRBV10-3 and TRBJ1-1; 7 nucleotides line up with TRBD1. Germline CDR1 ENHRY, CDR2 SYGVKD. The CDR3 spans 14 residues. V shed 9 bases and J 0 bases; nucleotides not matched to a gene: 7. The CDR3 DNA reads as TGTGCCATGAAATCGGGACAGCTGAACACTGAAGCTTTCTTT. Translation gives CAMKSGQLNTEAFF.

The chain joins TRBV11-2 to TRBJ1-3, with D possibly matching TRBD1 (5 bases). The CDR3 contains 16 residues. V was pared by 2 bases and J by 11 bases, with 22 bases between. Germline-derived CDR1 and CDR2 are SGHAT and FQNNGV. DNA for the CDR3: TGTGCCAGCAGCTTATATGGGCAGGGACCCGGGAGGGCCATATATTTT. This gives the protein CASSLYGQGPGRAIYF.

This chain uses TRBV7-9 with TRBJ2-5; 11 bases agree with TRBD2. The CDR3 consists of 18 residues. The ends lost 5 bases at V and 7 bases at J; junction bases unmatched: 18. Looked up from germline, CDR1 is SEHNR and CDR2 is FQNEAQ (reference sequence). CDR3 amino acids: CASSRSGPGLADRLTQYF. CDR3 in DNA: TGTGCCAGCAGCCGATCCGGACCGGGACTAGCGGACCGATTGACCCAGTACTTC.

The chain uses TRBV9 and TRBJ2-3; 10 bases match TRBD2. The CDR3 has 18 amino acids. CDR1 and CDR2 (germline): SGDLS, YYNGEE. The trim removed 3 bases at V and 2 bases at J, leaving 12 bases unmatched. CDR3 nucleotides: TGTGCCAGCAGCGCCCGAGTTGGTAGCGGGAGGCCCACAGATACGCAGTATTTT. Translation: CASSARVGSGRPTDTQYF. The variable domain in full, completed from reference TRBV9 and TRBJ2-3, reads DSGVTQTPKHLITATGQRVTLRCSPRSGDLSVYWYQQSLDQGLQFLIQYYNGEERAKGNILERFSAQQFPDLHSELNLSSLELGDSALYFCASSARVGSGRPTDTQYFGPGTRLTVL.

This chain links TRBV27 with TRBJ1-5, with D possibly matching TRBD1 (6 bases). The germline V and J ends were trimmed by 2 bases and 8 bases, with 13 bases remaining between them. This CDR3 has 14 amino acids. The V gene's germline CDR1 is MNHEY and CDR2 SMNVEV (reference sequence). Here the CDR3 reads CASSLNRAEEPQHF. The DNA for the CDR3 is TGTGCCAGCAGTTTAAACAGGGCGGAAGAGCCCCAGCATTTT.

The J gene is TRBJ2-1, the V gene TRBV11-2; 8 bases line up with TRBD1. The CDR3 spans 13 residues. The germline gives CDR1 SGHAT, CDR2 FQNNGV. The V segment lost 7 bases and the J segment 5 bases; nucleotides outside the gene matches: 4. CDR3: CASTRGRNNEQFF. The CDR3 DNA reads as TGTGCCAGCACCAGGGGGCGCAACAATGAGCAGTTCTTC. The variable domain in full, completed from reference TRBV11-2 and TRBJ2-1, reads EAGVAQSPRYKIIEKRQSVAFWCNPISGHATLYWYQQILGQGPKLLIQFQNNGVVDDSQLPKDRFSAERLKGVDSTLKIQPAKLEDSAVYLCASTRGRNNEQFFGPGTRLTVL.

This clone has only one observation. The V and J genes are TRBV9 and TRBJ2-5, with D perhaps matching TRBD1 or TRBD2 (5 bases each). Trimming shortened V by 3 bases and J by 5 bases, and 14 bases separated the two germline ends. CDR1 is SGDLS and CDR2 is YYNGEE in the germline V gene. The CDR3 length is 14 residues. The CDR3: CASSARGREETQYF. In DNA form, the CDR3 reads TGTGCCAGCAGCGCCCGAGGCAGGGAGGAGACCCAGTACTTC.

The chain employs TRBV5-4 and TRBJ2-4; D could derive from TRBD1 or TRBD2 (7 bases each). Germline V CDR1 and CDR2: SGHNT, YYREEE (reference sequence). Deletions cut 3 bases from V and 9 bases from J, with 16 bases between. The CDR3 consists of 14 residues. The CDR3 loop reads CASSSWQGGRIQYF. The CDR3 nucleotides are TGTGCCAGCAGCTCTTGGCAGGGGGGGCGCATTCAGTACTTC.

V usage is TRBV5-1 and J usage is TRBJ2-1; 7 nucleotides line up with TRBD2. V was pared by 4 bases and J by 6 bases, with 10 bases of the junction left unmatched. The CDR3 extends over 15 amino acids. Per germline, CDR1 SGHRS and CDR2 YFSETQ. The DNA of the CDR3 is TGCGCCAGCAGCCCGACTGCGGGAGAAGTCAATGAGCAGTTCTTC. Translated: CASSPTAGEVNEQFF.

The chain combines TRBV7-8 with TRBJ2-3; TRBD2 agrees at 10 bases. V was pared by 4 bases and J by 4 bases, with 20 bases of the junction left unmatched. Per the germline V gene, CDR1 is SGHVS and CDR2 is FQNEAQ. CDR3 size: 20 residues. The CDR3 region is CASSSLSGGVSGRASDTQYF. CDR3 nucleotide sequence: TGTGCCAGCAGCTCCCTCTCCGGGGGAGTAAGCGGGAGGGCCTCAGATACGCAGTATTTT.

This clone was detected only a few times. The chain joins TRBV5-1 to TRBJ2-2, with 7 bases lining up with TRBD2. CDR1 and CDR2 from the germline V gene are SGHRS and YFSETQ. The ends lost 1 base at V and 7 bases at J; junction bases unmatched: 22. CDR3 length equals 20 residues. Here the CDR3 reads CASSLNNVISPGTMGGELFF. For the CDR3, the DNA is TGCGCCAGCAGCTTGAATAACGTCATTTCTCCCGGGACTATGGGCGGGGAGCTGTTTTTT.

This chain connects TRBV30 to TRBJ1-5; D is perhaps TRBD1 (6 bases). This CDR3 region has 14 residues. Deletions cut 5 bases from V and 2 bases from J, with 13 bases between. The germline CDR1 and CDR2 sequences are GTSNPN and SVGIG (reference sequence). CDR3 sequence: CAWEGGGGNQPQHF. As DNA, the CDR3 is TGTGCCTGGGAGGGTGGGGGCGGCAATCAGCCCCAGCATTTT. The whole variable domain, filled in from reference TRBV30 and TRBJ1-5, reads SQTIHQWPATLVQPVGSPLSLECTVEGTSNPNLYWYRQAAGRGLQLLFYSVGIGQISSEVPQNLSASRPQDRQFILSSKKLLLSDSGFYLCAWEGGGGNQPQHFGDGTRLSIL.

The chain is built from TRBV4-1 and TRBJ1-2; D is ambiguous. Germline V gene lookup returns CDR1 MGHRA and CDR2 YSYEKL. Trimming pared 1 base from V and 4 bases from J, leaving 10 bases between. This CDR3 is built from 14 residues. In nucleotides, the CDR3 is TGCGCCAGCAGCCAAGTGCCAGGCACCTATGGCTACACCTTC. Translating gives CASSQVPGTYGYTF.

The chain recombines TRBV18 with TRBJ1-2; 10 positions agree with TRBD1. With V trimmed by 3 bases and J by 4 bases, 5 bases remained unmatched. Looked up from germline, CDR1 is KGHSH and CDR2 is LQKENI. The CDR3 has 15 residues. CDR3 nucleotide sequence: TGTGCCAGCTCACCTGGGACAGGGGACCCCTATGGCTACACCTTC. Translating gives CASSPGTGDPYGYTF.

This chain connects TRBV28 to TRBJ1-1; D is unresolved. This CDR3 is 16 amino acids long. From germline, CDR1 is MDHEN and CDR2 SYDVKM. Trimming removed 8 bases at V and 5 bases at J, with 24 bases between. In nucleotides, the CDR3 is TGTGCCAGCCAGCAGAAACCCTACCGGGGAGAGACTGAAGCTTTCTTT. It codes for CASQQKPYRGETEAFF.

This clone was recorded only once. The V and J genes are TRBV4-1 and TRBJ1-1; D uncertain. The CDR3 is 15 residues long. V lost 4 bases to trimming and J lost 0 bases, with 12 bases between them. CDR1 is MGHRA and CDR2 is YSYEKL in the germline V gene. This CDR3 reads CASSLLPGVNTEAFF. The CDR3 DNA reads TGCGCCAGCAGCCTCCTGCCGGGAGTGAACACTGAAGCTTTCTTT.

DNA of the CDR3: TGTGCCAGCAGTGGGTTTGGGGGGTCCGCCTACGAGCAGTACTTC. As protein: CASSGFGGSAYEQYF. The chain employs TRBV7-8 and TRBJ2-7; maybe TRBD2 (6 bases). Germline CDR1 reads SGHVS; CDR2 reads FQNEAQ. Trimming stripped 6 bases from V and 2 bases from J, with 17 bases between. The length of the CDR3 is 15 residues.

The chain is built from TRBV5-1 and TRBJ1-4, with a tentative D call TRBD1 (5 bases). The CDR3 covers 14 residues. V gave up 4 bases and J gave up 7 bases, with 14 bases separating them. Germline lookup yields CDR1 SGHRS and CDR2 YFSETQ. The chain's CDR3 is CASSPRAASEKLFF. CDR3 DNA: TGCGCCAGCAGCCCCAGGGCGGCTAGTGAAAAACTGTTTTTT.

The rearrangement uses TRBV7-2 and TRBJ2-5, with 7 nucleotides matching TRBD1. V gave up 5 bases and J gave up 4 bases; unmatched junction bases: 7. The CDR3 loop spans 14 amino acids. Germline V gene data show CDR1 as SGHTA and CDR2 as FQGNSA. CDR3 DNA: TGTGCCAGCAGCACCTGGACAGGTTCAGAGACCCAGTACTTC. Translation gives CASSTWTGSETQYF.